The entry below describes one T cell receptor (beta chain). Its antigen is still unknown. Germline CDR1 is SNHLY and CDR2 is FYNNEI. There are 12 residues in the CDR3. V shed 3 bases and J 9 bases; nucleotides not matched to a gene: 3. These data come from a study of shared clonotypes between healthy human individuals. Study overall: Researchers drew samples from a couple of women and three men aged 18 to 49. Three plates were used per donor for CD4 naive, three for CD4 memory, two for CD8 naive and one for CD8 memory.

General study points: Clonotypes that were shared across a handful of donors made up 4% to 6% of naive CD4 clonotypes.

The assay was immunoSEQ multiplex PCR, and TCRdb's table has in-frame clones only and misses some. The sample holds 2 million or so clones, 85% to 95% seen once. The receptor's source is a man aged 18 to 29 in good health. Material for sequencing was naive CD4+ T cells sorted from blood. Subset defined: CD45RA+ positively selected. The chain recombines TRBV2 with TRBJ2-3; 7 nucleotides line up with TRBD1. CDR3 nucleotides: TGTGCCAGCAGTGACAGGGGGTTGACGCAGTATTTT. Translating gives CASSDRGLTQYF.